A selection of T cell receptor beta chains follows, all from one sample in a study of blood T cell repertoires in COVID-19. TCRdb keeps only in-frame clones here, not all; method: immunoSEQ multiplex PCR. Among fewer than 300,000 clones, about nine tenths were seen once, and the ten largest hold about 2.2%. Sequenced: peripheral blood. The receptors were gathered from a woman aged 25 to 39 with COVID-19, enrolled during active disease. Both conserved end residues are part of each CDR3. A D gene is named only where the DNA matches it firmly. Size is omitted from some rows. Given values are once, few, many or a class for expanded clones.

v_gene	j_gene	d_gene	abundance	CDR3nt	CDR3aa
TRBV5-1	TRBJ2-1	TRBD2	.	TGCGCCAGCAGCTTGGGGTGGACTAGTGGCGAGTTCTTC	CASSLGWTSGEFF
TRBV29-1	TRBJ2-5	TRBD2	.	TGCAGCGTGCAACTAGCGGGAGTAGAGACCCAGTACTTC	CSVQLAGVETQYF
TRBV5-1	TRBJ1-1	TRBD1	once	TGCGCCAGCAGCCAGGGGACAGGGGGATCAACTGAAGCTTTCTTT	CASSQGTGGSTEAFF
TRBV5-1	TRBJ1-3	.	.	TGCGCCAGCAGCTTGGACCAGGGGATGTCTGGAAACACCATATATTTT	CASSLDQGMSGNTIYF
TRBV11-2	TRBJ1-2	TRBD1	.	TGTGCCAGCAGCTTAGTAGGACAGGGTGCGAACTATGGTTACACCTTC	CASSLVGQGANYGYTF
TRBV7-2	TRBJ1-3	TRBD1	once	TGTGCCAGCAGCTCTCGGACAGGGGCCACTGGAAACACCATATATTTT	CASSSRTGATGNTIYF
TRBV19	TRBJ1-4	.	.	TGTGCCAGTAGTCCCTCGGGGACAAATAATGAAAAACTGTTTTTT	CASSPSGTNNEKLFF
TRBV20-1	TRBJ2-1	.	few	TGCAGTGCTAGTCGGGCAGGGCTGAGTGAGCAGTTCTTC	CSASRAGLSEQFF
TRBV2	TRBJ1-5	.	.	TGTGCCAGCAGTTTACAGGGTCGTGGCAATCAGCCCCAGCATTTT	CASSLQGRGNQPQHF
TRBV6-5	TRBJ1-1	TRBD1	.	TGTGCCAGCAGTTCCGCGACAGGGTGGGCCACTGAAGCTTTCTTT	CASSSATGWATEAFF